Reported below is one TCR beta chain. This specimen comes from a study of shared clonotypes between healthy human individuals. Some 29,000 T cell genomes (about 0.2 ug DNA) went into each sorted-subset replicate. The assay was immunoSEQ multiplex PCR, and TCRdb's table has in-frame clones only and misses some. Here the sample spans about 2 million clones, about 95% being singletons. The naive CD8 fraction comprised CD45RO-negative cells positively selected for CCR7 and excluded terminally differentiated effector memory CD45RA+ cells. V was cut by 0 bases and J by 5 bases, with 11 bases left in between. This CDR3 has 14 amino acids. CDR1 and CDR2 (germline): MNHEY, SMNVEV (reference sequence).

Sequenced: naive CD8+ T cells sorted from blood. The chain couples TRBV27 to TRBJ2-7, with D tentatively TRBD1 (6 bases). The sequence derives from a man aged 18 to 30 in good health. The CDR3 nucleotides are TGTGCCAGCAGTTTATCCTCGGACAGAAACGAGCAGTACTTC. This codes for CASSLSSDRNEQYF.